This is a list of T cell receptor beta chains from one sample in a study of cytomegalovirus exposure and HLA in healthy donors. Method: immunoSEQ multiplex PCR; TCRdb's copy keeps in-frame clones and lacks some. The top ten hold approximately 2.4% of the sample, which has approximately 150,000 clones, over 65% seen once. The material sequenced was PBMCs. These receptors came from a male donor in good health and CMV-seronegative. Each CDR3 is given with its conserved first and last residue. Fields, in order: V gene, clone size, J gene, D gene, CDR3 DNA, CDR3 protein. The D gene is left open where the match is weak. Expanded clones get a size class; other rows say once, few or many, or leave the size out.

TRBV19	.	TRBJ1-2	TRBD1	TGTGCCAGTAGTATAGAAACAGGGGGCATAGCCTATGGCTACACCTTC	CASSIETGGIAYGYTF
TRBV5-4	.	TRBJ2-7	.	TGTGCCAGCAGCTTGGCCCCGACGGGCGAGCAGTACTTC	CASSLAPTGEQYF
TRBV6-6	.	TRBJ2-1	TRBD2	TGTGCCAGCAGGCAACCGGGACTAGCGGACAATGAGCAGTTCTTC	CASRQPGLADNEQFF
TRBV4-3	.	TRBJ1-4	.	TGCGCCAGCAGCCGCCGAGGGACTTCTAATGAAAAACTGTTTTTT	CASSRRGTSNEKLFF
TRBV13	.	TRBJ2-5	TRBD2	TGTGCCAGCAGCCGGGAGGAGGGAGCGGAGACCCAGTACTTC	CASSREEGAETQYF
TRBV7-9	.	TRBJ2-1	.	TGTGCCAGCAGCTTAGATTTAAACAATGAGCAGTTCTTC	CASSLDLNNEQFF
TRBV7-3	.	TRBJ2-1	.	TGTGCCAGCAGCTTAGGCTCCCAGGATGAGCAGTTCTTC	CASSLGSQDEQFF
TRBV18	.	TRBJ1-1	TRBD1	TGTGCCAGCACAAGAGTCCCGGGACAGGGGGCGCGGACTGAAGCTTTCTTT	CASTRVPGQGARTEAFF
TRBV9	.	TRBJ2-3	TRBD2	TGTGCCAGCAGCCTCCGACTAGCGGGAGCTGGAGATACGCAGTATTTT	CASSLRLAGAGDTQYF
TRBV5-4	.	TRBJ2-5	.	TGTGCCAGCAGCTTGCGCGGGGAAGAGACCCAGTACTTC	CASSLRGEETQYF
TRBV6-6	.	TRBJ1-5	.	TGTGCCAGCAGTTACGCGGGGGGAGATCAGCCCCAGCATTTT	CASSYAGGDQPQHF
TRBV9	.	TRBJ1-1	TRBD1	TGTGCCAGCAGCGCGGGGAAGGGGGCGAACACTGAAGCTTTCTTT	CASSAGKGANTEAFF
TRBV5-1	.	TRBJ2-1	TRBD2	TGCGCCAGCAGCTTCGGGCTAGCGGGAGGGGGGAATGAGCAGTTCTTC	CASSFGLAGGGNEQFF
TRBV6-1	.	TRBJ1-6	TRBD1	TGTGCCAATGGCCCGACAGGGAAGAATTCACCCCTCCACTTT	CANGPTGKNSPLHF
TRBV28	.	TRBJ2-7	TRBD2	TGTGCCAGCAGTTTATGGGGGCAAGCGGGAGGTTACGAGCAGTACTTC	CASSLWGQAGGYEQYF
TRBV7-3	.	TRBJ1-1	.	TGTGCCAGCAGCATGGCGGTGAACACTGAAGCTTTCTTT	CASSMAVNTEAFF
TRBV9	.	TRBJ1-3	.	TGTGCCAGCAGCGTAGACTTAGGGGCTGGAAACACCATATATTTT	CASSVDLGAGNTIYF
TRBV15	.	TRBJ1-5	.	TGTGCCACCAGCAGAGATTGGGGCGGGCCCCAGCATTTT	CATSRDWGGPQHF
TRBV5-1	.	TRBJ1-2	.	TGCGCCAGCAGCCTCGGGATCGGTTATGGCTACACCTTC	CASSLGIGYGYTF
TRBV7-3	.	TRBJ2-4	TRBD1	TGTGCCAGCAGCTCGGGACAGGGAGGAAACATTCAGTACTTC	CASSSGQGGNIQYF
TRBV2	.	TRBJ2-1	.	TGTGCCAGCAGTGAATGGGGGCGCGACGGCTACAATGAGCAGTTCTTC	CASSEWGRDGYNEQFF
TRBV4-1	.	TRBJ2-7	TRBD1	TGCGCCAGCAGCCATGGGGACAGGGTCCACGACGAGCAGTACTTC	CASSHGDRVHDEQYF
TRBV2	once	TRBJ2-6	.	TGTGCCAGCAGTAACAGGGTATTTGGGGCCAACGTCCTGACTTTC	CASSNRVFGANVLTF
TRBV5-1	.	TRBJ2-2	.	TGCGCCAGCAGCTTGCCTATAAACACCGGGGAGCTGTTTTTT	CASSLPINTGELFF
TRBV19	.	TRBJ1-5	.	TGTGCCAGTAGTAGCAAACAGGCTCCGCTGAGGCAGCCCCAGCATTTT	CASSSKQAPLRQPQHF
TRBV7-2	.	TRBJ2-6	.	TGTGCCAGCAGCCTCAGAGGAGTACCCTCTGGGGCCAACGTCCTGACTTTC	CASSLRGVPSGANVLTF
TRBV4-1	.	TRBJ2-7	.	TGCGCCAGCAGCCAAGAACCGACAGGAAATTACGAGCAGTACTTC	CASSQEPTGNYEQYF
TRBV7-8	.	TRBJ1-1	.	TGTGCCAGCCGGATAGGAGGTCCGAACACTGAAGCTTTCTTT	CASRIGGPNTEAFF
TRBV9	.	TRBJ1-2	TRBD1	TGTGCCAGCAGCGACAGGGGGCGAGGCGGCTACACCTTC	CASSDRGRGGYTF
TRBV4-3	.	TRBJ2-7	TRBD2	TGCGCCAGCAGCCAGATCGGACTAGGTAGGGAGCAGTACTTC	CASSQIGLGREQYF
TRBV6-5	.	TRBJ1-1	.	TGTGCCAGCAGTTCCGGGGGAGGGACCGAAGCTTTCTTT	CASSSGGGTEAFF
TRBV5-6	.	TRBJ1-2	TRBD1	TGTGCCAGCAGCCTGGGACAGATCTATGGCTACACCTTC	CASSLGQIYGYTF
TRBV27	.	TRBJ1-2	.	TGTGCCAGCAGTTCGGGCTATGGCTACACCTTC	CASSSGYGYTF
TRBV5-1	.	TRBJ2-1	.	TGCGCCAGCTCACGCGGAGGGCCTGGGGATGAGCAGTTCTTC	CASSRGGPGDEQFF
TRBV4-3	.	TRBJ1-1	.	TGCGCCAGCAGCCCCCTGGAGGGAGGGACTGAAGCTTTCTTT	CASSPLEGGTEAFF
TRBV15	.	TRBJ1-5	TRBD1	TGTGCCACCAGCACGGGACAGGGACCCTCCGGTCAGCCCCAGCATTTT	CATSTGQGPSGQPQHF
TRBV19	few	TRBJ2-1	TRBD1	TGTGCCAGTACGGCGGACCGGGACAGACTCAATGAGCAGTTCTTC	CASTADRDRLNEQFF
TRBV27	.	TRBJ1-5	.	TGTGCCAGCAGTTTAAACAGGGAGGGTCAGCCCCAGCATTTT	CASSLNREGQPQHF
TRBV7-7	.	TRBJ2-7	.	TGTGCTAGCAGCTGGGCCACAGGTTCCCCCTACGAGCAGTACTTC	CASSWATGSPYEQYF
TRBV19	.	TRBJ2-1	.	TGTGCCAGTAGTAGTGGGGGCGCTCTCTCCTACAATGAGCAGTTCTTC	CASSSGGALSYNEQFF
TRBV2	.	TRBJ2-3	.	TGTGCCAGCAGTGGGGAGGGGGGGAGCACAGATACGCAGTATTTT	CASSGEGGSTDTQYF
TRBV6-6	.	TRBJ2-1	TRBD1	TGTGCCAGCAGTTACTCGACAGGGGGCGTGTATGAGCAGTTCTTC	CASSYSTGGVYEQFF
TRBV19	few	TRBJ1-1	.	TGTGCCAGTAGTATAGCCCCCCTTGTTCGGTCGAACACTGAAGCTTTCTTT	CASSIAPLVRSNTEAFF
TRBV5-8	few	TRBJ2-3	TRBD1	TGTGCCAGCAACAATCGGGACAGGGGGTTCGCTACGCAGTATTTT	CASNNRDRGFATQYF
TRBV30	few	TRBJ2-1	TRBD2	TGTGCCTGGACCACCGGGACTAGCGGACTCAATGAGCAGTTCTTC	CAWTTGTSGLNEQFF